Listed below are T cell receptor beta chains from one sample, sequenced in a study of T cell responses to AZD1222 COVID-19 vaccine. This table comes from immunoSEQ multiplex PCR, and its TCRdb copy is limited to in-frame clones, with some not included. The table has some 150,000 clones, approximately 90% seen once. This specimen was peripheral blood, taken on day 0 of AZD1222 vaccination. These receptors were taken from an adult in good health. CDR3s include the opening cysteine and the closing phenylalanine or tryptophan. Each record gives: D gene, V gene, J gene, clone size, CDR3 protein, CDR3 DNA. The D gene is left open where the match is weak. Part of the rows lack a size; the others show once, few, many or a class for expanded clones.

.	TRBV5-1	TRBJ1-4	.	CASSLDATNEKLFF	TGCGCCAGCAGCTTGGACGCAACTAATGAAAAACTGTTTTTT
TRBD1	TRBV5-1	TRBJ2-1	.	CASSLAGQGGNEQFF	TGCGCCAGCAGCTTGGCCGGACAGGGGGGCAATGAGCAGTTCTTC
TRBD1	TRBV5-1	TRBJ2-1	once	CASSPRTGWNEQFF	TGCGCCAGCAGCCCTAGGACAGGGTGGAATGAGCAGTTCTTC
.	TRBV6-5	TRBJ2-1	.	CASSYSAEFNEQFF	TGTGCCAGCAGTTATTCCGCAGAATTCAATGAGCAGTTCTTC
.	TRBV13	TRBJ1-2	.	CASSSGPGDYYGYTF	TGTGCCAGCAGCTCGGGACCGGGTGACTACTATGGCTACACCTTC
TRBD1	TRBV10-1	TRBJ2-2	.	CASSRCDEDRHLTNTGELFF	TGCGCCAGCAGCAGATGCGACGAGGACAGGCATCTTACGAACACCGGGGAGCTGTTTTTT
.	TRBV7-6	TRBJ1-3	once	CASSPAGGSGNTIYF	TGTGCCAGCAGTCCAGCAGGAGGATCTGGAAACACCATATATTTT
.	TRBV5-5	TRBJ2-2	.	CASSLRFGGELFF	TGTGCCAGCAGCTTGAGATTTGGCGGGGAGCTGTTTTTT
TRBD2	TRBV7-2	TRBJ2-7	.	CASRLPGGSEQYF	TGTGCCAGCAGGCTCCCGGGGGGGTCCGAGCAGTACTTC
.	TRBV15	TRBJ2-7	.	CATSRDRTYEQYF	TGTGCCACCAGCAGAGACAGGACTTACGAGCAGTACTTC
.	TRBV25-1	TRBJ1-5	many	CASSGAGSGQPQHF	TGTGCCAGCAGTGGGGCAGGGTCGGGTCAGCCCCAGCATTTT
TRBD1	TRBV6-5	TRBJ1-2	.	CASRGTGKGYTF	TGTGCCAGCAGAGGGACAGGGAAGGGCTACACCTTC
.	TRBV11-2	TRBJ2-5	.	CASSLGPQETQYF	TGTGCCAGCAGCTTAGGTCCCCAAGAGACCCAGTACTTC
.	TRBV29-1	TRBJ2-5	.	CSDREVETQYF	TGCAGCGACCGAGAGGTTGAGACCCAGTACTTC
TRBD1	TRBV19	TRBJ2-2	.	CASSIRGQFTGELFF	TGTGCCAGTAGTATCAGGGGACAGTTCACCGGGGAGCTGTTTTTT
.	TRBV6-2/TRBV6-3	TRBJ1-5	.	CASSYVRGSNQPQHF	TGTGCCAGCAGTTACGTCAGGGGTAGCAATCAGCCCCAGCATTTT
.	TRBV20-1	TRBJ1-5	.	CSASYQGGQPQHF	TGCAGTGCTAGTTACCAGGGAGGCCAGCCCCAGCATTTT
.	TRBV7-3	TRBJ2-1	.	CASSLEAGVHEQFF	TGTGCCAGCAGCTTAGAAGCTGGAGTCCATGAGCAGTTCTTC
.	TRBV4-3	TRBJ1-2	.	CASSQVRTYYGYTF	TGCGCCAGCAGCCAAGTTAGGACTTACTATGGCTACACCTTC
.	TRBV20-1	TRBJ2-3	.	CSAPLTDTQYF	TGCAGTGCTCCCCTAACAGATACGCAGTATTTT
.	TRBV28	TRBJ1-2	.	CASYTLYGYTF	TGTGCCAGCTATACCTTATATGGCTACACCTTC
.	TRBV14	TRBJ1-2	.	CASSQWSNYGYTF	TGTGCCAGCAGCCAGTGGAGTAACTATGGCTACACCTTC
.	TRBV4-2	TRBJ1-5	.	CASSPKATEYSNQPQHF	TGTGCCAGCAGCCCGAAAGCGACGGAGTATAGCAATCAGCCCCAGCATTTT
TRBD2	TRBV19	TRBJ2-7	once	CASSIGTSGTSSEQYF	TGTGCCAGTAGTATAGGGACTAGCGGAACTAGTAGCGAGCAGTACTTC
.	TRBV11-2	TRBJ1-6	.	CASSLRDQYSPLHF	TGTGCCAGCAGCTTAAGGGACCAATATTCACCCCTCCACTTT
.	TRBV19	TRBJ1-5	.	CATSTQGFRTGNQPQHF	TGTGCCACCTCCACCCAGGGGTTCCGGACGGGCAATCAGCCCCAGCATTTT
TRBD1	TRBV19	TRBJ1-5	.	CASKTQPGQGVSNQPQHF	TGTGCCAGTAAGACGCAACCGGGACAGGGGGTTAGCAATCAGCCCCAGCATTTT
.	TRBV12-3/TRBV12-4	TRBJ1-4	.	CASSRDPREKLFF	TGTGCCAGCAGCCGGGACCCGCGGGAAAAACTGTTTTTT
.	TRBV2	TRBJ1-5	.	CASSAGLADQPQHF	TGTGCCAGCAGTGCAGGCCTCGCGGATCAGCCCCAGCATTTT
TRBD1	TRBV7-9	TRBJ2-5	.	CASSSGQVWETQYF	TGTGCCAGCAGCTCGGGACAGGTATGGGAGACCCAGTACTTC
TRBD1	TRBV19	TRBJ2-3	.	CASSIQDRAYTDTQYF	TGTGCCAGTAGTATACAGGACAGGGCATACACAGATACGCAGTATTTT
TRBD2	TRBV2	TRBJ2-3	.	CASSGMGAGMEDTQYF	TGTGCCAGCAGTGGAATGGGAGCGGGAATGGAAGATACGCAGTATTTT